This paragraph reports one TCR beta chain. Its antigen is currently unknown. These data belong to a study of Ad26.COV2.S vaccination and SARS-CoV-2 variants. Germline-derived CDR1 and CDR2 are SNHLY and FYNNEI. CDR3 size: 13 residues. The ends were cut back, 4 bases at V and 5 bases at J, with 10 bases in the middle. Study outcomes and limitations: Reported post-vaccination CD8+ and CD4+ T cell responses to spike showed substantial breadth.

As to treatment: roughly 18 received Ad26.COV2.S at low or high dose, single or two shots; about 5 received placebo; per-sample allocation not given. The study sampled participants on day 63 after the first vaccine or placebo injection. Sequencing was performed with immunoSEQ multiplex PCR; in TCRdb, only in-frame clones are kept and a portion is missing. The sample lists approximately 410,000 clones; over 75% were seen once. The chain employs TRBV2 and TRBJ2-3, with D possibly TRBD2 on 5 matching bases. Material: peripheral blood, obtained in a trial of Ad26.COV2.S vaccine versus placebo. The sequence came from a person between 18 and 65 years old who received the Ad26.COV2.S COVID-19 vaccine or a placebo. CDR3 in amino acids: CASSVRGIDTQYF. The CDR3, as DNA: TGTGCCAGCAGTGTTCGGGGAATAGATACGCAGTATTTT.